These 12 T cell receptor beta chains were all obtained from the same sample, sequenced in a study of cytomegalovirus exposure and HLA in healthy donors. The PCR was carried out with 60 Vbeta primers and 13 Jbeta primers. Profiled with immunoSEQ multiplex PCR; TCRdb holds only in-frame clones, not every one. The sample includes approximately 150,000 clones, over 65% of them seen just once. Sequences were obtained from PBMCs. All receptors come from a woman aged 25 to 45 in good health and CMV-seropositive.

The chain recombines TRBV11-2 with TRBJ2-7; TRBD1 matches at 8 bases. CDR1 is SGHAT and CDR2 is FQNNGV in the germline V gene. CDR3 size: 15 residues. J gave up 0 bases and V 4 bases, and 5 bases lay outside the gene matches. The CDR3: CASSSRTGISYEQYF. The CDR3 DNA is TGTGCCAGCAGCTCAAGGACAGGGATCTCCTACGAGCAGTACTTC.

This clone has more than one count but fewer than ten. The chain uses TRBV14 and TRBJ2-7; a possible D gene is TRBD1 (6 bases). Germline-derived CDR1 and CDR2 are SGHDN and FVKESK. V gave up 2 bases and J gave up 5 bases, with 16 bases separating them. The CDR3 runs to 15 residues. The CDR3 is CASSQLQGFIHEQYF. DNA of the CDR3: TGTGCCAGCAGCCAACTCCAGGGGTTTATCCACGAGCAGTACTTC.

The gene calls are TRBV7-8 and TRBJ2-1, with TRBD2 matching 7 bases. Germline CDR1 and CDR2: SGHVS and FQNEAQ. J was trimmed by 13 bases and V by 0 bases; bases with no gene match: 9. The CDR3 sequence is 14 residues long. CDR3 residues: CASSLAPAGDIQFF. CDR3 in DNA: TGTGCCAGCAGCTTAGCGCCCGCGGGAGATATACAGTTCTTC.

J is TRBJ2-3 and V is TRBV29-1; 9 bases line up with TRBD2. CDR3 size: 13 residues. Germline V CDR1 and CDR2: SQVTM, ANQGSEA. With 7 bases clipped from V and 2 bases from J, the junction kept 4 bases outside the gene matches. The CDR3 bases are TGCAGCGCAGCGGGAGGATTCACAGATACGCAGTATTTT. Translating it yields CSAAGGFTDTQYF.

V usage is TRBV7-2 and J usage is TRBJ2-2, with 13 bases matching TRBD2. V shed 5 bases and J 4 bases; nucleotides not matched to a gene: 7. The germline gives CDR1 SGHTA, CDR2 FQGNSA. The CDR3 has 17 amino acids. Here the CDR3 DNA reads TGTGCCAGCAGCCGCCGGACTAGCGGGAGTATCACCGGGGAGCTGTTTTTT. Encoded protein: CASSRRTSGSITGELFF.

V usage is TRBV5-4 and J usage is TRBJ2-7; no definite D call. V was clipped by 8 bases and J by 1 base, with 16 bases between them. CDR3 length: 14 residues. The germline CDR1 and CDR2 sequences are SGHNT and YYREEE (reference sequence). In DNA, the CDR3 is TGTGCCAGTAGAACTGGGCACCAATCCTACGAGCAGTACTTC. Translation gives CASRTGHQSYEQYF.

The CDR3 here is CASSARTSVHEQFF. Here the CDR3 DNA reads TGTGCCAGCAGCGCACGGACTAGCGTCCATGAGCAGTTCTTC. The chain carries TRBV9 and TRBJ2-1; 9 bases agree with TRBD2. From germline, CDR1 is SGDLS and CDR2 YYNGEE. The CDR3 totals 14 residues. Trimming cost V 3 bases and J 8 bases; bases outside gene matches: 6. Combining the CDR3 with reference TRBV9 and TRBJ2-1 gives the whole variable domain DSGVTQTPKHLITATGQRVTLRCSPRSGDLSVYWYQQSLDQGLQFLIQYYNGEERAKGNILERFSAQQFPDLHSELNLSSLELGDSALYFCASSARTSVHEQFFGPGTRLTVL.

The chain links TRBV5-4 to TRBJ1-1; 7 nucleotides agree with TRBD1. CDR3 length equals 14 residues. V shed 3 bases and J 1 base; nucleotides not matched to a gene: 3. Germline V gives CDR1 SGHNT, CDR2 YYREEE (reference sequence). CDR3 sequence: CASSYDRANTEAFF. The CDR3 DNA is TGTGCCAGCAGCTATGACAGGGCGAACACTGAAGCTTTCTTT.

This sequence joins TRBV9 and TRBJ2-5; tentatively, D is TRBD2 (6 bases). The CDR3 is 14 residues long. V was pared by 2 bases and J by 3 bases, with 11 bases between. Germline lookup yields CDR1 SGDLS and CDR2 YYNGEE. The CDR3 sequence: CASSVRGGEETQYF. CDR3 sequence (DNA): TGTGCCAGCAGCGTGCGGGGAGGTGAAGAGACCCAGTACTTC.

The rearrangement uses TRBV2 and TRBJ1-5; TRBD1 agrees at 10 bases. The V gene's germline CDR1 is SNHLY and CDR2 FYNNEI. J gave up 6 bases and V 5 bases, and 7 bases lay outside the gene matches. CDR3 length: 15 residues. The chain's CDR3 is CASSRGQGTTQPQHF. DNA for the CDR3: TGTGCCAGCAGTAGGGGACAGGGGACTACTCAGCCCCAGCATTTT.

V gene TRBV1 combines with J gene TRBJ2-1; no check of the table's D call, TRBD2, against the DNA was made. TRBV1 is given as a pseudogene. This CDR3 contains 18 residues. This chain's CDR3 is CTSSQDRDRLAGGDEQFF. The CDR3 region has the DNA TGCACCAGCAGCCAAGATCGGGATAGGCTAGCGGGAGGGGATGAGCAGTTCTTC.

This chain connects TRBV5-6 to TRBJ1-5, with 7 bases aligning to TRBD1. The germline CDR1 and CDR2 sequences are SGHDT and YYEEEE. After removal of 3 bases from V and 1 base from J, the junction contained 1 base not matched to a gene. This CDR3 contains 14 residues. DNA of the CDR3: TGTGCCAGCAGCTCGGGACAGAGCAATCAGCCCCAGCATTTT. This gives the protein CASSSGQSNQPQHF.